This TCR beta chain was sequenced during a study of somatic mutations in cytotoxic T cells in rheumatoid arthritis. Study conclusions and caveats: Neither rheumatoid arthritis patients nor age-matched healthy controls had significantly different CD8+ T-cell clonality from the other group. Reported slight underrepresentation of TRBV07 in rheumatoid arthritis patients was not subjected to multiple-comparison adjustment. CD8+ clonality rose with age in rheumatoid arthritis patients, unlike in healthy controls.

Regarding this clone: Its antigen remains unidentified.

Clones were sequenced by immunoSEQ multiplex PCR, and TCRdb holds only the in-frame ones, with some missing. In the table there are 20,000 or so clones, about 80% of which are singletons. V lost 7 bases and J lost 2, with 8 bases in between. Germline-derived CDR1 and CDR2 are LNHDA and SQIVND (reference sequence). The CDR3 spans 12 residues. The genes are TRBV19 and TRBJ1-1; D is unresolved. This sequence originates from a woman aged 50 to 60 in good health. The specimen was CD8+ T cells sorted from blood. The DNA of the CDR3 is TGTGCCAGTAAGGCCGGCAACACTGAAGCTTTCTTT. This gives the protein CASKAGNTEAFF.